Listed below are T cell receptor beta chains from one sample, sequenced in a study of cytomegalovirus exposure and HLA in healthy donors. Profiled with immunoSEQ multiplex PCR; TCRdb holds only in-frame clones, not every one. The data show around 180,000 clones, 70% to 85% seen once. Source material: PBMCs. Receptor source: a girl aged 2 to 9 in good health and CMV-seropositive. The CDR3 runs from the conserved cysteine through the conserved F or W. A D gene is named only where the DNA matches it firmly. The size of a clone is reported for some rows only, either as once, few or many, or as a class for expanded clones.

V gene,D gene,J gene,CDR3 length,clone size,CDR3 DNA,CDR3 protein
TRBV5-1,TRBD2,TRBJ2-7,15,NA,TGCGCCAGCAGCGCGGGACTAGCGGACTCCTACGAGCAGTACTTC,CASSAGLADSYEQYF
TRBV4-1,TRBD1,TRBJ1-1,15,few,TGCGCCAGCAGCCCAGGGACAGGACGTTTGACTGAAGCTTTCTTT,CASSPGTGRLTEAFF
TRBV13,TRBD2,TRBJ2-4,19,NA,TGTGCCAGCAGCCCGCGGGGTAGCGGGGAAAACGGCGGCAAAAACATTCAGTACTTC,CASSPRGSGENGGKNIQYF
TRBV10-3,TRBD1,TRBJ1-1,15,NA,TGTGCCATCAGTGAGCCTTTGACAGGGACCACTGAAGCTTTCTTT,CAISEPLTGTTEAFF
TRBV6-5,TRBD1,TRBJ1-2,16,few,TGTGCCAGCAGTTATGGCGAACAGGGGGCAAGATATGGCTACACCTTC,CASSYGEQGARYGYTF
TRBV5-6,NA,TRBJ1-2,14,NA,TGTGCCAGCAGCTTCGTTTCAGGGTCTTCTGGCTACACCTTC,CASSFVSGSSGYTF
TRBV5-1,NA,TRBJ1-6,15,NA,TGCGCCAGCAGCCCCGAGCGGGGGGATACTTCACCCCTCCACTTT,CASSPERGDTSPLHF
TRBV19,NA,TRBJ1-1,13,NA,TGTGCCAGTAGTGTGGACAGTTGGACGGAAGCTTTCTTT,CASSVDSWTEAFF
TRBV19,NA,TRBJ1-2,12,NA,TGTGCCAGTACCGCGGAAGACTATGGCTACACCTTC,CASTAEDYGYTF
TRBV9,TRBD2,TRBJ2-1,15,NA,TGTGCCAGCAGCGTATCGCGGGGGGGGTACAATGAGCAGTTCTTC,CASSVSRGGYNEQFF
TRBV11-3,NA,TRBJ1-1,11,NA,TGTGCCAGCAGACGGGGTCCTGAAGCTTTCTTT,CASRRGPEAFF